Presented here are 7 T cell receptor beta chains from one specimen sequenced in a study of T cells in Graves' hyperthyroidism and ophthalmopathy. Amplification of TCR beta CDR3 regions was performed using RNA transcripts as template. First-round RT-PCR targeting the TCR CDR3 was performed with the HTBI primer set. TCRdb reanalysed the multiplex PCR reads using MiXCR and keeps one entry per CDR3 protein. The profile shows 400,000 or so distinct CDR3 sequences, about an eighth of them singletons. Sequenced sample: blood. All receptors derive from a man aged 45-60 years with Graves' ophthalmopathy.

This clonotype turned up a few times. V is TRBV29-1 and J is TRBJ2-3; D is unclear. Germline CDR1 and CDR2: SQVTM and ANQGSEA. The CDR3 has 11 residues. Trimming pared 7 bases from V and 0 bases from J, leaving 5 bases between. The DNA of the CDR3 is TGCAGCGGGAAGAGCACAGATACGCAGTATTTT. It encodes CSGKSTDTQYF.

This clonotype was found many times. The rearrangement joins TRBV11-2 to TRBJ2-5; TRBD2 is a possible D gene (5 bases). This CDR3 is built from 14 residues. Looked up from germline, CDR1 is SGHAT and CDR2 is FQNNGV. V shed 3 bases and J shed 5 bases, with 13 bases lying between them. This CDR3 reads CASSLVGVGETQYF. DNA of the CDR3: TGTGCCAGCAGCTTGGTGGGAGTGGGGGAGACCCAGTACTTC.

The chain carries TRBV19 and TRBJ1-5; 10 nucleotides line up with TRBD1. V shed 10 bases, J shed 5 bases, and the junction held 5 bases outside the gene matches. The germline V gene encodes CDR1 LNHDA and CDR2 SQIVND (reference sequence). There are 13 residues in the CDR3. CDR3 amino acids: CAISTGGYQPQHF. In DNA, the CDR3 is TGTGCCATTTCGACAGGGGGCTATCAGCCCCAGCATTTT.

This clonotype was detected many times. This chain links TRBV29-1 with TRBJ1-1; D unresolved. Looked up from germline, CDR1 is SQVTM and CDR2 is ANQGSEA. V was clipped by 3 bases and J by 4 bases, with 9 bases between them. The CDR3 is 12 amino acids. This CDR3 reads CSVDRLGTEAFF. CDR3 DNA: TGCAGCGTTGACAGGTTGGGCACTGAAGCTTTCTTT.

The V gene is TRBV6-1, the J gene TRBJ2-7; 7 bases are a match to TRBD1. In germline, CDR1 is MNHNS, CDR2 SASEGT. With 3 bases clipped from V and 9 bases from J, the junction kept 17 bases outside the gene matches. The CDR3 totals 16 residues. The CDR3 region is CASSDPGTETRTGQYF. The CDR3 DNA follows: TGTGCCAGCAGTGACCCCGGGACAGAGACTCGCACGGGGCAGTACTTC.

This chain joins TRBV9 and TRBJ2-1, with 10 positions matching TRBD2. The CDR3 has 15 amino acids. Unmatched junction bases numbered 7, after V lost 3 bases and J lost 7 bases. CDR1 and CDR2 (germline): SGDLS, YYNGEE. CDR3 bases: TGTGCCAGCAGCGCCGGGACTAGCGCTCGGAATGAGCAGTTCTTC. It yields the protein CASSAGTSARNEQFF.

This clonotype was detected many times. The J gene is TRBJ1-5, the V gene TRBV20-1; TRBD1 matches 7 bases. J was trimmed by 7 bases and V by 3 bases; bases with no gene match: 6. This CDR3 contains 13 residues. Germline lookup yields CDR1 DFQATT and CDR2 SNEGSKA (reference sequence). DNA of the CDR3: TGCAGTGCTAGCCAGGGGGTTGGGCAGCCCCAGCATTTT. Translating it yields CSASQGVGQPQHF.